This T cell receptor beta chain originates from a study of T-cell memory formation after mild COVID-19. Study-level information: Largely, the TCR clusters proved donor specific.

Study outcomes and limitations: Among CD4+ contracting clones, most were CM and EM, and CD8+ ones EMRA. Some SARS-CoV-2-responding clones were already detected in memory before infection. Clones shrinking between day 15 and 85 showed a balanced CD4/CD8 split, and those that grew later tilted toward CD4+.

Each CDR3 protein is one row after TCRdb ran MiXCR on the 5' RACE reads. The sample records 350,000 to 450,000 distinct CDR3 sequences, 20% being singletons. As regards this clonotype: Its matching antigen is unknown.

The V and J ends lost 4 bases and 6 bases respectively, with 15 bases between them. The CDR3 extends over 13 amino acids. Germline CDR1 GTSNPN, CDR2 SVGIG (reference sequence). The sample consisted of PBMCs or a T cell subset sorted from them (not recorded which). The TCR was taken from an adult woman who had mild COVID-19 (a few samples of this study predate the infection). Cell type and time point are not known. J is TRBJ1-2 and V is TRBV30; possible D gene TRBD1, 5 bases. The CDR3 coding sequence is TGTGCCTGGACAGGGCAGGTGTTGGATGGCTACACCTTC. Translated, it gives CAWTGQVLDGYTF.